This TCR beta chain stems from a study of T cell clonotyping in hematopoietic cell transplantation. With 2 bases removed from V and 7 bases from J, the gap between germline ends came to 3 bases. The germline CDR1 and CDR2 sequences are SGHAT and FQNNGV. The CDR3 spans 10 residues. Produced via immunoSEQ multiplex PCR; TCRdb's table is partial and in-frame only. This sample has 1,000 or so clones; about 77% occur once, and the top ten carry around 14%. The source is a female patient in her fifties or sixties who had an allogeneic stem cell transplant, so the T cells may come from the graft donor. Some clones in this sample may be carry-over from other donors' samples. V and J are TRBV11-2 and TRBJ2-7, with D unclear. Specimen: PBMCs, collected 30 days after allogeneic stem cell transplant. CDR3 sequence reads: CASSLREQYF. CDR3 DNA: TGTGCCAGCAGCTTAAGAGAGCAGTACTTC.